The 12 T cell receptor beta chains given below trace back to one sample, sequenced in a study of cytomegalovirus exposure and HLA in healthy donors. Researchers ran the PCR with 60 Vbeta and 13 Jbeta primers. Clones were read by immunoSEQ multiplex PCR, and TCRdb kept only the in-frame ones, dropping some. The sample carries 130,000 to 150,000 clones, approximately 80% recorded once. The sequenced sample was PBMCs. Receptors originate from a man aged 40-49 years in good health and CMV-seropositive.

This chain connects TRBV30 to TRBJ2-7, with TRBD2 matching 10 bases. The V and J ends lost 0 bases and 1 base, in that order; junction bases with no gene match: 12. Germline V gene data show CDR1 as GTSNPN and CDR2 as SVGIG (reference sequence). The length of the CDR3 is 18 residues. CDR3 nucleotides: TGTGCCTGGAGTGTACGCGTTAGCGGGAGGCCTTTATCCTACGAGCAGTACTTC. Translation: CAWSVRVSGRPLSYEQYF.

This clone was seen a few times. At one end the junction does not follow the germline gene, possibly because of a read error. This chain links TRBV7-9 with TRBJ1-4; D may be TRBD1 (6 bases). The germline V gene encodes CDR1 SEHNR and CDR2 FQNEAQ (reference sequence). The CDR3 has 12 amino acids. The CDR3 spells CASSLAGVWLFF. The CDR3 coding sequence is TGTGCCAGCAGCCTAGCAGGGGTTTGGCTGTTTTTT. The full variable domain, its missing parts supplied by reference TRBV7-9 and TRBJ1-4, is DTGVSQNPRHKITKRGQNVTFRCDPISEHNRLYWYRQTLGQGPEFLTYFQNEAQLEKSRLLSDRFSAERPKGSFSTLEIQRTEQGDSAMYLCASSLAGVWLFFGSGTQLSVL.

This chain uses TRBV5-4 with TRBJ2-1; TRBD2 matches at 8 bases. This CDR3 contains 15 residues. V lost 0 bases to trimming and J lost 2 bases; unmatched junction nucleotides: 1. Germline CDR1 reads SGHNT; CDR2 reads YYREEE (reference sequence). CDR3 protein: CASSLDSGAYNEQFF. As DNA, the CDR3 is TGTGCCAGCAGCTTGGATAGCGGGGCCTACAATGAGCAGTTCTTC.

The chain carries TRBV5-4 and TRBJ1-2; possibly TRBD1 for D (5 bases). CDR1 and CDR2 from the germline V gene are SGHNT and YYREEE (reference sequence). The CDR3 runs to 12 residues. V lost 0 bases, J lost 12 bases, and 12 bases lay in between. This CDR3 is CASSLDGGMDTF. For the CDR3, the DNA is TGTGCCAGCAGCTTGGATGGGGGGATGGACACCTTC.

The CDR3 nucleotides are TGCGCCAGCAGCCAAGGGGTGGCAGGGGGCTACGAGCAGTACTTC. This translates into CASSQGVAGGYEQYF. The rearrangement joins TRBV4-3 to TRBJ2-7; 7 positions agree with TRBD1. CDR3 length: 15 residues. Germline loops: CDR1 LGHNA, CDR2 YSLEER. J lost 3 bases, V lost 1 base, and 6 bases had no gene match.

The rearrangement joins TRBV18 to TRBJ1-5, with unresolved D. CDR1 and CDR2 (germline): KGHSH, LQKENI. There are 12 residues in the CDR3. V gave up 6 bases and J gave up 7 bases, with 10 bases separating them. CDR3 loop: CASSPGEQPQHF. The CDR3 nucleotides are TGTGCCAGCTCCCCGGGAGAACAGCCCCAGCATTTT.

The gene calls are TRBV18 and TRBJ2-1, with 8 bases identical to TRBD1. The length of the CDR3 is 15 residues. Trimming at V came to 4 bases and at J to 0 bases, leaving 2 bases not matched to a gene. Germline CDR1 KGHSH, CDR2 LQKENI. The CDR3 here is CASSLTGGSYNEQFF. CDR3 sequence (DNA): TGTGCCAGCTCACTTACAGGGGGCTCCTACAATGAGCAGTTCTTC.

V and J are TRBV27 and TRBJ2-1, with D perhaps TRBD2 (7 bases). V shed 10 bases and J shed 5 bases, with 21 bases lying between them. Germline V gene data show CDR1 as MNHEY and CDR2 as SMNVEV (reference sequence). The CDR3 has 15 residues. The CDR3 loop reads CATKRRGRAHNEQFF. The CDR3 nucleotides are TGTGCCACCAAAAGGAGGGGGAGGGCCCACAATGAGCAGTTCTTC.

The gene calls are TRBV7-8 and TRBJ2-3; 8 bases align to TRBD2. The CDR3 runs 13 residues. V shed 7 bases and J 4 bases; nucleotides not matched to a gene: 4. Germline V gene sequence: CDR1 SGHVS, CDR2 FQNEAQ. The CDR3 coding sequence is TGTGCCAGCAAACCGGGACTAGCAGATACGCAGTATTTT. This translates into CASKPGLADTQYF.

The chain is built from TRBV6-1 and TRBJ1-2; D not certain. The CDR3 length is 12 residues. The V gene lost 8 bases and the J gene lost 4 bases, with 11 bases spanning the gap. Germline-derived CDR1 and CDR2 are MNHNS and SASEGT. CDR3 nucleotide sequence: TGTGCCAGCGGGCGAAACGGCTATGGCTACACCTTC. Translation: CASGRNGYGYTF.

This clone was counted once. The V call is TRBV15, the J call TRBJ2-3, with TRBD2 matching 7 bases. The CDR3 consists of 17 residues. The germline CDR1 and CDR2 sequences are LNHNV and YYDKDF (reference sequence). The ends lost 0 bases at V and 2 bases at J; junction bases unmatched: 8. This CDR3 reads CATSRDPTSVYTDTQYF. The DNA for the CDR3 is TGTGCCACCAGCAGAGATCCCACTAGCGTATACACAGATACGCAGTATTTT.

The V and J genes are TRBV5-6 and TRBJ2-7; D uncertain. The germline CDR1 and CDR2 sequences are SGHDT and YYEEEE. V was cut by 3 bases and J by 4 bases, with 5 bases left in between. The CDR3 runs 11 residues. CDR3 DNA sequence: TGTGCCAGCAGCTCGTATTACGAGCAGTACTTC. It translates to CASSSYYEQYF.